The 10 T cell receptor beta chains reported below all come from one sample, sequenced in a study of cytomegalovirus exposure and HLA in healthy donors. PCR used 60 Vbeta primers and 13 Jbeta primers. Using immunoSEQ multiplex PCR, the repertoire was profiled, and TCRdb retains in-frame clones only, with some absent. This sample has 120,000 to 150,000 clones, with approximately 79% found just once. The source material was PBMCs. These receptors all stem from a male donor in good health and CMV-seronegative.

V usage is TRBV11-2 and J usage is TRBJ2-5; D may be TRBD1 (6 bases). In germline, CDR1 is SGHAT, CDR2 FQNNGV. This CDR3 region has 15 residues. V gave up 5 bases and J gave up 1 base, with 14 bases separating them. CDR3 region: CASSIQTGRQETQYF. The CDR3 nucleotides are TGTGCCAGCAGCATACAGACAGGTCGCCAAGAGACCCAGTACTTC.

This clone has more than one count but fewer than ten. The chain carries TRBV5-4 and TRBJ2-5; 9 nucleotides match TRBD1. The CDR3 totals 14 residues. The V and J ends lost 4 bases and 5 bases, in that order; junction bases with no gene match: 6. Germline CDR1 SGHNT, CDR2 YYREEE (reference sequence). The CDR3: CASSIQGAVETQYF. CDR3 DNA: TGTGCCAGCAGCATACAGGGGGCGGTCGAGACCCAGTACTTC. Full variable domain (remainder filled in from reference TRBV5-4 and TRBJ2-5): ETGVTQSPTHLIKTRGQQVTLRCSSQSGHNTVSWYQQALGQGPQFIFQYYREEENGRGNFPPRFSGLQFPNYSSELNVNALELDDSALYLCASSIQGAVETQYFGPGTRLLVL.

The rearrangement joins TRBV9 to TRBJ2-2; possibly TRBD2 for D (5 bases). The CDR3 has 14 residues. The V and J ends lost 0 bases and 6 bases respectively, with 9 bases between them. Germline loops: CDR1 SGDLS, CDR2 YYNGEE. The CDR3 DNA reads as TGTGCCAGCAGCGTAGAAGTAGCGCCCGGGGAGCTGTTTTTT. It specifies CASSVEVAPGELFF. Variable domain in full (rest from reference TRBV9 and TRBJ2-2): DSGVTQTPKHLITATGQRVTLRCSPRSGDLSVYWYQQSLDQGLQFLIQYYNGEERAKGNILERFSAQQFPDLHSELNLSSLELGDSALYFCASSVEVAPGELFFGEGSRLTVL.

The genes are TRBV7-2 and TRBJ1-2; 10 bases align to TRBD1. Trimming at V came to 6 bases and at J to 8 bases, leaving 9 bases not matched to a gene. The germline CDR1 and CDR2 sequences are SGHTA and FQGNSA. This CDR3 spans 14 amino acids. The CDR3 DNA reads TGTGCCAGCAGGACAGGGGGCGCTGATGCCGGCTACACCTTC. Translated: CASRTGGADAGYTF.

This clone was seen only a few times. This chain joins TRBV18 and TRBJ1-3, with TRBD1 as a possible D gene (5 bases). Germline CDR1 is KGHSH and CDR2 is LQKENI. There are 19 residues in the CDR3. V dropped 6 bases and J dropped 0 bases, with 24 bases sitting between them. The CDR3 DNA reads TGTGCCAGCTCTTTCACCGTTCCGGGACTGTATGGCTCTGGAAACACCATATATTTT. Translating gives CASSFTVPGLYGSGNTIYF.

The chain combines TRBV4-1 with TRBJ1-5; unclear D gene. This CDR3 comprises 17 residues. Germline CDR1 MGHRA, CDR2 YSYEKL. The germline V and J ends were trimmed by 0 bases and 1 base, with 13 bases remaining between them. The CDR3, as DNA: TGCGCCAGCAGCCAAGATCTCGACATGAAGAGCAATCAGCCCCAGCATTTT. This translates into CASSQDLDMKSNQPQHF.

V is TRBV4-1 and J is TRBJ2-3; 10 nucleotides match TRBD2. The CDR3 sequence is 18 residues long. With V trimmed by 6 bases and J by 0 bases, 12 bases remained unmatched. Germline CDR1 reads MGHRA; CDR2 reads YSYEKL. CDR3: CASRSKLAGPASTDTQYF. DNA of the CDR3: TGCGCCAGCAGAAGTAAACTAGCGGGGCCCGCTAGCACAGATACGCAGTATTTT.

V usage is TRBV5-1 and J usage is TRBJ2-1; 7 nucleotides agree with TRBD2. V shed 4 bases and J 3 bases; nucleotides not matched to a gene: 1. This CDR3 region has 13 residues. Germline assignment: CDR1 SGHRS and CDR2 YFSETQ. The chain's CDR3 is CASSLADYNEQFF. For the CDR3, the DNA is TGCGCCAGCAGCCTAGCGGACTACAATGAGCAGTTCTTC.

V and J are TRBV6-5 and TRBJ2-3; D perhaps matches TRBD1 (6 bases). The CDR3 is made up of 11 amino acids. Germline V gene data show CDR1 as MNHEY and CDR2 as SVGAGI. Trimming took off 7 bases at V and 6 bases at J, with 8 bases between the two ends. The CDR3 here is CASTGVDTQYF. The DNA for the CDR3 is TGTGCCAGCACAGGGGTGGATACGCAGTATTTT.

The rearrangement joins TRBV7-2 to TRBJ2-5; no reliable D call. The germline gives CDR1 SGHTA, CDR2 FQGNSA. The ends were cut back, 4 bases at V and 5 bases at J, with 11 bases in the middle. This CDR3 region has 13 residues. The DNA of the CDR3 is TGTGCCAGCAGCTACGATCACGGGGAGACCCAGTACTTC. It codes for CASSYDHGETQYF.